Sequencing of this T cell receptor beta chain was carried out in a study of blood T cell repertoires in COVID-19. Study-wide context: Some COVID-19 samples were acute and others convalescent; all came from the United States, Italy and Spain. T cells, B-cell-depleted T cells, or PBMCs supplied cDNA or gDNA.

With 5 bases clipped from V and 3 bases from J, the junction kept 15 bases outside the gene matches. CDR3 length: 17 amino acids. Germline V gives CDR1 SGHVS, CDR2 FNYEAQ. Source study methods: Researchers report that nucleated cell counts were estimated from reference gene primer amplification. Profiled with immunoSEQ multiplex PCR; TCRdb holds only in-frame clones, not every one. V and J calls plus clone size are reproduced from that table; the DNA served to infer D and trimming. The sample has fewer than 100,000 clones, about 80% seen once; the top ten hold over 9%. V gene TRBV7-6 combines with J gene TRBJ2-7, with 8 bases fitting TRBD2. The specimen sequenced was peripheral blood. This TCR was sampled from a woman in her seventies with acute or convalescent COVID-19. In DNA form, the CDR3 reads TGTGCCAGCAGCCCGGGGGGGCCGTCTACCGGAATCTACGAGCAGTACTTC. Amino acids: CASSPGGPSTGIYEQYF.